The TCR beta chain under discussion was sequenced for a study of cytomegalovirus exposure and HLA in healthy donors. A multiplex PCR was run with 60 Vbeta primers and 13 Jbeta primers. TCRdb's table, derived via immunoSEQ multiplex PCR, lists solely in-frame clones and lacks some. The sample yields approximately 150,000 clones, more than 80% seen once. There are 18 residues in the CDR3. Germline loops: CDR1 PRHDT, CDR2 FYEKMQ (reference sequence). As to this clone: Its specificity is not known. One end of the junction varies from germline; a read error may be responsible.

Broader study findings: What a later analysis showed was that several of the most significant clusters appeared linked to common viral pathogens. CMV antigen specificity was confirmed in vitro for three CMV-associated chains. TCR beta chain V- and J-gene trimming was linked, in a later analysis, to a missense variant in DCLRE1C.

This sequence originates from a woman in her twenties or thirties in good health and CMV-seropositive. The V and J genes are TRBV13 and TRBJ1-2; 9 bases map to TRBD1. Sequencing was carried out using PBMCs. CDR3 coding DNA: TGTGCCAGCAGCCTAGGGGGAGTTTCTGGGACAGGGCTCTATGGCTACACCTTC. It codes for CASSLGGVSGTGLYGYTF.